This entry lists 26 T cell receptor beta chains sequenced from one sample in a study of beta chain features in type 1 diabetes. Expressed TCRB transcripts were sequenced because the entire RNA isolate underwent reverse transcription. Clones were sequenced by immunoSEQ multiplex PCR, and TCRdb holds only the in-frame ones, with some missing. There are 250,000 to 400,000 clones in the sample; around 15% occur only once, and 6.7% lies in the top ten. Sample: central memory CD4+ T cells from blood. The receptor source for this set is a young man in good health.

This clone showed up many times. The genes are TRBV6-5 and TRBJ2-1; no clear D. CDR3 length: 11 amino acids. V lost 6 bases to trimming and J lost 5 bases, with 5 bases between them. Germline assignment: CDR1 MNHEY and CDR2 SVGAGI. The CDR3 region is CASSWNNEQFF. CDR3 nucleotides: TGTGCCAGCAGCTGGAACAATGAGCAGTTCTTC.

This clone was found a few times. V gene TRBV7-2 combines with J gene TRBJ1-3, with no clear D. The CDR3 is made up of 16 amino acids. Germline CDR1 reads SGHTA; CDR2 reads FQGNSA. V was pared by 2 bases and J by 6 bases, with 17 bases between. The CDR3 sequence is CASSLLGVSVSNTIYF. The DNA of the CDR3 is TGTGCCAGCAGCTTATTAGGCGTCTCCGTTTCAAACACCATATATTTT.

This clone was seen a few times. The chain links TRBV7-2 to TRBJ1-1; no clear D gene. CDR1 is SGHTA and CDR2 is FQGNSA in the germline V gene. The ends were cut back, 1 base at V and 4 bases at J, with 4 bases in the middle. The CDR3 totals 12 residues. The chain's CDR3 is CASSLDRTEAFF. The CDR3, as DNA: TGTGCCAGCAGCTTAGATCGCACTGAAGCTTTCTTT. Supplemented by reference TRBV7-2 and TRBJ1-1, the full variable domain reads GAGVSQSPSNKVTEKGKDVELRCDPISGHTALYWYRQSLGQGLEFLIYFQGNSAPDKSGLPSDRFSAERTGGSVSTLTIQRTQQEDSAVYLCASSLDRTEAFFGQGTRLTVV.

This clone was counted only a few times. V is TRBV28 and J is TRBJ2-1, with D hard to call. V was cut by 1 base and J by 10 bases, with 17 bases left in between. Germline V gives CDR1 MDHEN, CDR2 SYDVKM. The CDR3 loop spans 15 amino acids. The CDR3 is CASSLFSGPRREQFF. DNA of the CDR3: TGTGCCAGCAGTTTATTCTCCGGACCCCGGCGGGAGCAGTTCTTC.

This chain joins TRBV4-1 and TRBJ2-5; the D gene is possibly TRBD1 (5 bases). This CDR3 is built from 14 residues. Trimming removed 0 bases from V and 6 bases from J, with 11 bases in between. Germline loops: CDR1 MGHRA, CDR2 YSYEKL. This chain's CDR3 is CASSQEEGAKTQYF. The CDR3 region has the DNA TGCGCCAGCAGCCAAGAAGAAGGGGCGAAGACCCAGTACTTC.

This rearrangement joins TRBV9 to TRBJ2-3; tentative D call: TRBD2 (5 bases). CDR3 length: 14 residues. Germline V gene sequence: CDR1 SGDLS, CDR2 YYNGEE. V lost 3 bases and J 6 bases, leaving 14 bases between the germline ends. Here the CDR3 reads CASSASTSLDTQYF. The CDR3 nucleotides read TGTGCCAGCAGCGCCAGTACTAGTCTGGATACGCAGTATTTT.

This chain uses TRBV19 with TRBJ1-2, with 8 bases fitting TRBD1. The CDR3 contains 13 residues. V lost 6 bases and J lost 12; bases outside the gene matches: 12. CDR1 and CDR2 (germline): LNHDA, SQIVND (reference sequence). As DNA, the CDR3 is TGTGCCAGTAGATCTGACAGGGGCGGGGTAGACACCTTC. Its protein product is CASRSDRGGVDTF. Drawing the rest from reference TRBV19 and TRBJ1-2, the complete variable domain is DGGITQSPKYLFRKEGQNVTLSCEQNLNHDAMYWYRQDPGQGLRLIYYSQIVNDFQKGDIAEGYSVSREKKESFPLTVTSAQKNPTAFYLCASRSDRGGVDTFGSGTRLTVV.

The genes are TRBV4-1 and TRBJ1-6; D unclear. V lost 0 bases to trimming and J lost 5 bases, with 14 bases between them. In germline, CDR1 is MGHRA, CDR2 YSYEKL. CDR3 length equals 17 residues. The CDR3 DNA follows: TGCGCCAGCAGCCAAGACGTAAACCCCGTGAATAATTCACCCCTCCACTTT. This codes for CASSQDVNPVNNSPLHF.

This rearrangement joins TRBV6-5 to TRBJ1-2, with 8 bases fitting TRBD1. Germline trimming cut 6 bases from V and 3 bases from J; bases unmatched to any gene: 3. This CDR3 region has 13 residues. Germline loops: CDR1 MNHEY, CDR2 SVGAGI. The chain's CDR3 is CASRSGGYYGYTF. CDR3 sequence (DNA): TGTGCCAGCAGGTCAGGGGGCTACTATGGCTACACCTTC.

V is TRBV27 and J is TRBJ2-3, with unresolved D. CDR1 is MNHEY, CDR2 SMNVEV, per germline (reference sequence). CDR3 size: 14 residues. The germline V and J ends were trimmed by 2 bases and 5 bases, with 11 bases remaining between them. CDR3 residues: CASSLAGVRDTQYF. CDR3 in DNA: TGTGCCAGCAGTTTAGCAGGAGTTAGAGATACGCAGTATTTT.

V usage is TRBV18 and J usage is TRBJ2-3, with 9 bases aligning to TRBD2. The germline V gene encodes CDR1 KGHSH and CDR2 LQKENI. The CDR3 has 16 residues. V dropped 4 bases and J dropped 6; count of bases not matched to a gene: 11. CDR3 DNA: TGTGCCAGCTCACTCGCCGGGGCGGGAGGGCCGGATACGCAGTATTTT. Protein sequence: CASSLAGAGGPDTQYF.

The V and J genes are TRBV7-9 and TRBJ2-7; the match to TRBD1 covers 11 bases. The CDR3 length is 14 residues. Germline values: CDR1 SEHNR, CDR2 FQNEAQ (reference sequence). The V and J ends lost 4 bases and 3 bases, in that order; junction bases with no gene match: 2. The CDR3: CASSSGTGGYEQYF. The CDR3 DNA sequence: TGTGCCAGCAGCTCCGGGACAGGGGGCTACGAGCAGTACTTC. The full variable domain, rest sourced from reference TRBV7-9 and TRBJ2-7, is DTGVSQNPRHKITKRGQNVTFRCDPISEHNRLYWYRQTLGQGPEFLTYFQNEAQLEKSRLLSDRFSAERPKGSFSTLEIQRTEQGDSAMYLCASSSGTGGYEQYFGPGTRLTVT.

The rearrangement uses TRBV19 and TRBJ1-3, with TRBD1 as a possible D gene (5 bases). Trimming pared 6 bases from V and 1 base from J, leaving 10 bases between. The CDR3 covers 14 residues. The germline CDR1 and CDR2 sequences are LNHDA and SQIVND (reference sequence). CDR3 coding DNA: TGTGCCAGTAGCCGGGGCACTTCTGGAAACACCATATATTTT. It encodes CASSRGTSGNTIYF.

The CDR3 sequence: CASSLSGRQGESPLHF. DNA of the CDR3: TGCGCCAGCAGCTTGTCGGGTCGACAGGGTGAATCACCCCTCCACTTT. The chain recombines TRBV5-1 with TRBJ1-6; 7 bases match TRBD1. Germline V CDR1 and CDR2: SGHRS, YFSETQ. The V gene end was trimmed by 1 base and the J gene end by 10 bases; junction bases not matched to a gene: 11. CDR3 length: 16 residues.

A word on this clone: At the DNA level, this CDR3 is encoded by other sequences in the same sample as well. The chain employs TRBV20-1 and TRBJ2-3; D remains unclear. The CDR3 sequence is 11 residues long. Trimming pared 6 bases from V and 2 bases from J, leaving 6 bases between. Germline V lookup: CDR1 DFQATT, CDR2 SNEGSKA (reference sequence). Here the CDR3 reads CSASPTDTQYF. Written as DNA, the CDR3 is TGCAGTGCCAGCCCCACAGATACGCAGTATTTT.

This clone showed up many times. This chain connects TRBV4-2 to TRBJ2-7, with TRBD1 matching 8 bases. The germline gives CDR1 LGHNA, CDR2 YNFKEQ. CDR3 length equals 16 residues. Trimming took 5 bases from V and 7 from J; bases not matched to a gene: 16. The CDR3: CASSSMGYSDREEQYF. CDR3 sequence (DNA): TGTGCCAGCAGCTCAATGGGATACTCGGACAGGGAAGAGCAGTACTTC.

This clone was observed a handful of times. DNA for the CDR3: TGTGCCAGCATCACAATTGGACAGGAGGGTGGCTACACCTTC. The encoded protein is CASITIGQEGGYTF. The chain has TRBV5-6 and TRBJ1-2, with 7 nucleotides matching TRBD1. Looked up from germline, CDR1 is SGHDT and CDR2 is YYEEEE. The CDR3 consists of 14 residues. Losses at the gene ends were 6 bases for V and 7 bases for J; bases not matched to a gene: 12. Together with reference TRBV5-6 and TRBJ1-2, the CDR3 gives the full variable domain: DAGVTQSPTHLIKTRGQQVTLRCSPKSGHDTVSWYQQALGQGPQFIFQYYEEEERQRGNFPDRFSGHQFPNYSSELNVNALLLGDSALYLCASITIGQEGGYTFGSGTRLTVV.

Comments on this clone: A clone one base away is much larger, so this may be a read error. The rearrangement joins TRBV6-6 to TRBJ2-3; the D is unclear. Germline lookup yields CDR1 MNHNY and CDR2 SVGAGI (reference sequence). CDR3 length equals 11 residues. Trimming took 5 bases from V and 2 from J, leaving 2 bases between them. DNA for the CDR3: TGTGCCAGCAGTCTCACAGATACGCAGTATTTT. Its protein is CASSLTDTQYF.

The gene calls are TRBV5-1 and TRBJ2-1; 10 positions agree with TRBD2. From germline, CDR1 is SGHRS and CDR2 YFSETQ. CDR3 length: 16 amino acids. V lost 0 bases, J lost 6 bases, and 6 bases stayed unmatched. The CDR3 DNA reads TGCGCCAGCAGCTTGGCCTGGCCTAGCGGGAGCAATGAGCAGTTCTTC. This encodes CASSLAWPSGSNEQFF.

The rearrangement links TRBV10-3 to TRBJ2-5; D not certain. Germline CDR1 is ENHRY and CDR2 is SYGVKD. CDR3 length equals 13 residues. V was pared by 4 bases and J by 2 bases, with 8 bases between. The CDR3 sequence: CAISGKLQETQYF. In nucleotides, the CDR3 is TGTGCCATCAGTGGTAAGCTACAAGAGACCCAGTACTTC.

This clone was found a few times. V usage is TRBV29-1 and J usage is TRBJ2-7; 8 positions agree with TRBD1. V was clipped by 7 bases and J by 5 bases; unmatched bases: 4. Germline V gene data show CDR1 as SQVTM and CDR2 as ANQGSEA. This CDR3 has 11 residues. CDR3 in amino acids: CSGRTGNEQYF. DNA of the CDR3: TGCAGCGGACGGACAGGGAACGAGCAGTACTTC.

This sequence joins TRBV4-3 and TRBJ1-2; possibly TRBD1 for D (6 bases). Germline V gene sequence: CDR1 LGHNA, CDR2 YSLEER. CDR3 size: 15 residues. V shed 0 bases and J shed 7 bases, with 15 bases lying between them. In DNA, the CDR3 is TGCGCCAGCAGCCAAGAATTGGTGGGGGCCGGTGGCTACACCTTC. Its translation is CASSQELVGAGGYTF.

The chain recombines TRBV5-1 with TRBJ2-2; D perhaps matches TRBD2 (5 bases). This CDR3 has 16 amino acids. Germline loops: CDR1 SGHRS, CDR2 YFSETQ. V was cut by 1 base and J by 0 bases, with 10 bases left in between. In DNA, the CDR3 is TGCGCCAGCAGCTTGTTGCCGGGGACGAACACCGGGGAGCTGTTTTTT. It yields the protein CASSLLPGTNTGELFF.

This clone was seen a handful of times. The rearrangement uses TRBV4-1 and TRBJ2-7, with D possibly called TRBD1 or TRBD2 (5 bases each). V lost 5 bases to trimming and J lost 4 bases, with 18 bases between them. Germline lookup yields CDR1 MGHRA and CDR2 YSYEKL. The CDR3 contains 15 residues. The CDR3 DNA reads TGCGCCAGCAGCTTACTCCGGGACCAGGGATACGAGCAGTACGTC. Its protein is CASSLLRDQGYEQYV.

V gene TRBV10-3 combines with J gene TRBJ1-3, with D unclear. V shed 3 bases and J shed 0 bases, with 9 bases lying between them. The CDR3 runs to 15 residues. In germline, CDR1 is ENHRY, CDR2 SYGVKD. This CDR3 reads CAISEGQNSGNTIYF. CDR3 DNA: TGTGCCATCAGTGAAGGGCAGAACTCTGGAAACACCATATATTTT.

This clone came up a few times. The V and J genes are TRBV5-6 and TRBJ2-3; 8 bases align to TRBD2. The CDR3 length is 14 residues. Trimming took 1 base from V and 5 from J; bases not matched to a gene: 3. Germline CDR1 and CDR2: SGHDT and YYEEEE. Written as DNA, the CDR3 is TGTGCCAGCAGCTTGCGGGGGGGCGTAGATACGCAGTATTTT. Protein: CASSLRGGVDTQYF.